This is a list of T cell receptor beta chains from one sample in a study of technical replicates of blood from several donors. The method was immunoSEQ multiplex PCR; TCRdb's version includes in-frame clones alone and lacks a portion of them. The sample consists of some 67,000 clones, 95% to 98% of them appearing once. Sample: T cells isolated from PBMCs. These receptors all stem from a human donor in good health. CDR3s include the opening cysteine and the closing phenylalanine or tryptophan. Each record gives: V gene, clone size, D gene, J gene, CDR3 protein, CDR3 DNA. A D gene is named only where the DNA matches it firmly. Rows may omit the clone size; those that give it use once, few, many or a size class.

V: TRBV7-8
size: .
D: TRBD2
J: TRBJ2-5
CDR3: CASSLGQALGREETQYF
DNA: TGTGCCAGCAGCTTAGGTCAAGCTTTAGGGAGGGAAGAGACCCAGTACTTC

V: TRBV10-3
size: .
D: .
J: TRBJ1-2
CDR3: CAIRAGDPNYGYTF
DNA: TGTGCCATCAGAGCAGGGGATCCTAACTATGGCTACACCTTC

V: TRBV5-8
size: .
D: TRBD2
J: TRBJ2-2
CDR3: CASSLRGTSATGELFF
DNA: TGTGCCAGCAGCCTACGTGGGACTAGCGCCACCGGGGAGCTGTTTTTT

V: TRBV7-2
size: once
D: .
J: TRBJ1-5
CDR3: CASSLTGNQPQHF
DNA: TGTGCCAGCAGCTTAACGGGCAATCAGCCCCAGCATTTT

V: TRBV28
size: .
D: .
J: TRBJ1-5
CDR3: CASSFGWGDSNQPQHF
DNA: TGTGCCAGCAGTTTTGGCTGGGGGGATAGCAATCAGCCCCAGCATTTT

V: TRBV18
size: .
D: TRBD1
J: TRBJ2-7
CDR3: CASSLAGQAYEQYF
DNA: TGTGCCAGCTCACTAGCCGGACAGGCCTACGAGCAGTACTTC

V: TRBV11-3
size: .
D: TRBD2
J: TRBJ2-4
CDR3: CASSLAASGGVSMAKNIQYF
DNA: TGTGCCAGCAGCTTAGCGGCTAGCGGGGGAGTGAGTATGGCCAAAAACATTCAGTACTTC

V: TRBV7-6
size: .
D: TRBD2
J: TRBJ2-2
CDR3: CASSPGLAGVPGELFF
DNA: TGTGCCAGCAGCCCCGGACTAGCGGGAGTTCCCGGGGAGCTGTTTTTT

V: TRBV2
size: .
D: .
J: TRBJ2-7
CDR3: CASAGSYEQYF
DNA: TGTGCCAGCGCGGGGTCATACGAGCAGTACTTC

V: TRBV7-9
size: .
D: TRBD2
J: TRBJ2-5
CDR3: CASSPRPSGQETQYF
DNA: TGTGCCAGCAGCCCCCGCCCTAGCGGGCAAGAGACCCAGTACTTC

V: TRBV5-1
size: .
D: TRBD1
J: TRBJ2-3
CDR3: CASTRQGSTDTQYF
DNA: TGCGCCAGCACCAGACAGGGTAGCACAGATACGCAGTATTTT

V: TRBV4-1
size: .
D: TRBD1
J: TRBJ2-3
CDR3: CASSHQDRGPDTQYF
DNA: TGCGCCAGCAGCCATCAGGACAGGGGTCCAGATACGCAGTATTTT

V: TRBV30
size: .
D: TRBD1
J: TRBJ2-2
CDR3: CAWSQGASPGELFF
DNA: TGTGCCTGGAGCCAGGGGGCAAGCCCCGGGGAGCTGTTTTTT

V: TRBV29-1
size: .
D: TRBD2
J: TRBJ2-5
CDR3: CSVVLAGGGETQYF
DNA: TGCAGCGTTGTACTAGCGGGGGGCGGGGAGACCCAGTACTTC

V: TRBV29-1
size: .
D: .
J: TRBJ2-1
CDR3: CSAKTSGMVWSEQFF
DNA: TGCAGCGCAAAGACCTCAGGGATGGTATGGAGTGAGCAGTTCTTC

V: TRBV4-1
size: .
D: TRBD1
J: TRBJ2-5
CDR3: CASSQDRGQGETQYF
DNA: TGCGCCAGCAGCCAAGACAGGGGGCAAGGGGAGACCCAGTACTTC